The sequence of this TCR beta chain was determined in a study of T cell responses to AZD1222 COVID-19 vaccine (dated by TCRdb to the early 2020s). About the study as a whole: AZD1222 recipients whose second dose came at about 4 weeks and those whose second dose came at about 12 weeks were combined into one group, since spike-specific TCR depth and breadth did not differ between the two schedules. TCR sequencing was performed for about 250 trial participants, of whom 200 to 210 were given two doses of AZD1222 and approximately 25 were given two doses of MenACWY control vaccine. Trial participants were enrolled by age into 18-55, 56-69 and 70-plus year subgroups, with about 150, 28 and 57 TCR-sequenced participants respectively.

Overall study outcomes, separate from this receptor: Reportedly, close to half of the unique spike-specific TCRs recognized epitopes lying outside the regions that are mutated in the B.1.351 and B.1.1.7 variants. Because no day 14 peak-response samples were available, the repertoires could be characterized only after the peak T cell response. Most participants were white British and females outnumbered males, and the authors suggested that clonal diversity may have been underestimated. The vaccine-associated CD4 TCRs covered the entire spike protein, and the dominant responses fell in regions 160-218 and 743-854. Conclusions about previously exposed vaccinees are limited, since just five or six AZD1222 recipients were seropositive for SARS-CoV-2 at baseline. A significant rise in spike-specific TCR breadth and depth was observed after two AZD1222 doses relative to day 0 and relative to MenACWY recipients. In the small 56-69-year group, the increase in depth fell short of significance, most likely because of low power.

The CDR3 regions of human TCRbeta chains were subjected to immunosequencing. The paper's data handling went like this. Repertoire TCRs were checked for matches against a reference library of SARS-CoV-2-specific TCRs that had been generated using the MIRA antigen-specificity platform. Breadth meant the fraction of unique TCRs that were SARS-CoV-2-associated, whereas depth meant the fraction of total T cells that were SARS-CoV-2-associated. Using the MIRA data, each spike-specific TCR was assigned both to the spike region to which the TCR was reactive and to a CD4 or CD8 class. Log10-transformed breadth and depth values were compared by one-way ANOVA with Sidak's multiple comparisons tests. Imported from immuneACCESS, the table was reduced by TCRdb to in-frame sequences with V and J called. These copies leave out some clones; in studies compared against another copy, an unresolved V gene accounts for under half, and the cause of the remainder is not known. The DNA gave D and trimming, while V, J and clone size come from that table. This sample is represented by 120,000 or so clones; roughly nine tenths of them were singletons. The ten largest make up less than 6.5% of the sample.

The time point label here, explained by the study, means: baseline before first vaccination. Vaccinee samples were obtained from the UK trials COV001 and COV002, which included a single-blind randomized controlled phase 2/3 trial of AZD1222 (ChAdOx1 nCoV-19) in healthy adults. For TCRbeta chain sequencing, PBMC samples were collected from trial participants at day 0 and at day 28 after the second dose. This clone occurred once. It lacks a known antigen. One base away there is no much larger clone; base qualities are not given. CDR1 MNHEY and CDR2 SVGAGI are derived from the germline V gene. Counted from cysteine to phenylalanine, this CDR3 has 10 amino acids. Of all the DNA, just the CDR3 is kept, 30 bases in frame from base 1.

Sequenced material: peripheral blood, taken on day 0 of AZD1222 vaccination. This TCR derives from an adult in good health. The chain was built from TRBV6-5 and TRBJ1-1, with no reliable assignment of the D segment. The DNA sequence reads TGTGTCTCCTGGCGCACTGAAGCTTTCTTT. Translation gives CVSWRTEAFF.